This record looks at one T cell receptor (beta chain) sequence and its context. Its antigen is still unknown. TCRdb's table, derived via immunoSEQ multiplex PCR, lists solely in-frame clones and lacks some. The table has approximately 450,000 clones, about nine tenths seen once. The data stem from a study of Ad26.COV2.S vaccination and SARS-CoV-2 variants. Across the study: Among those in the COV1001 Ad26.COV2.S trial arm was the donor. By the intramuscular route, Ad26.COV2.S was given once, or twice 56 days apart. Study-wide results and limits: Reported findings describe substantial breadth in spike-specific CD8+ and CD4+ T cell responses following vaccination. Spike-specific TCR breadth was greater in vaccine than placebo recipients.

Treatment indicated: roughly 18 received Ad26.COV2.S at low or high dose, single or two shots; roughly five received placebo; per-sample allocation not given. After the first vaccine or placebo injection, samples were drawn on day 63. Sequenced material: peripheral blood, taken in a trial of Ad26.COV2.S vaccine versus placebo. The sequence was collected from a person aged 18-65 years who received the Ad26.COV2.S COVID-19 vaccine or a placebo.

CDR3 nucleotides: TGTGCCAGCATGCCGGGACAGGGGGCAGACTACACCTTC. It yields the protein CASMPGQGADYTF. The chain is built from TRBV19 and TRBJ1-2, with TRBD1 identical over 12 bases. The germline gives CDR1 LNHDA, CDR2 SQIVND (reference sequence). With 9 bases clipped from V and 10 bases from J, the junction kept 9 bases outside the gene matches. The CDR3 consists of 13 residues.